The 30 T cell receptor beta chains in this list originate from one sample, sequenced in a study of blood T cell repertoires in COVID-19. Measured with immunoSEQ multiplex PCR; TCRdb has only the in-frame clones, and not every one. The table lists about 48,000 clones, approximately 86% of them singletons, with around 3.3% in the top ten. Sequencing was carried out using PBMCs or T cells enriched from blood (not recorded which). The receptors come from a woman aged 45-60 years who had recovered from COVID-19.

The chain uses TRBV7-9 and TRBJ1-1; 7 positions agree with TRBD1. CDR1 and CDR2 (germline): SEHNR, FQNEAQ (reference sequence). The CDR3 is 13 residues long. V was clipped by 1 base and J by 11 bases; unmatched bases: 7. The CDR3 DNA is TGTGCCAGCAGCTTAGGAGAGACAGGGATGGCTTTCTTT. Protein: CASSLGETGMAFF.

The chain carries TRBV4-3 and TRBJ2-1; D unclear. Germline assignment: CDR1 LGHNA and CDR2 YSLEER. The V end was cut by 0 bases, the J end by 5 bases, with 8 bases between. The CDR3 covers 14 residues. The CDR3 DNA reads as TGCGCCAGCAGCCAAGATGAACAGAACAATGAGCAGTTCTTC. Translating it yields CASSQDEQNNEQFF.

V usage is TRBV19 and J usage is TRBJ1-5, with D hard to call. The CDR3 has 14 amino acids. V lost 3 bases, J lost 2 bases, and 8 bases lay in between. Germline V gene data show CDR1 as LNHDA and CDR2 as SQIVND (reference sequence). As DNA, the CDR3 is TGTGCCAGTAGTATGTTGGGAGGCAATCAGCCCCAGCATTTT. Translated: CASSMLGGNQPQHF.

J is TRBJ2-3 and V is TRBV6-1; TRBD2 might be the D (6 bases). The CDR3 loop spans 16 amino acids. V gave up 2 bases and J gave up 6 bases, with 18 bases separating them. Germline CDR1 MNHNS, CDR2 SASEGT. The CDR3 spells CASSELGGVEGDTQYF. The CDR3 coding sequence is TGTGCCAGCAGTGAATTGGGCGGGGTCGAAGGGGATACGCAGTATTTT.

The chain combines TRBV7-2 with TRBJ2-5; 8 bases agree with TRBD2. CDR1 is SGHTA, CDR2 FQGNSA, per germline. V gave up 5 bases and J gave up 4 bases; unmatched junction bases: 6. The CDR3 runs 14 residues. As DNA, the CDR3 is TGTGCCAGCAGCATCGTAGCGGGATTAGAGACCCAGTACTTC. Its protein product is CASSIVAGLETQYF.

V is TRBV12-3 or TRBV12-4 and J is TRBJ2-5; D call uncertain. V was trimmed by 5 bases and J by 6 bases, leaving 10 bases between them. The CDR3 totals 12 residues. Here the CDR3 reads CASSPPFQTQYF. CDR3 nucleotides: TGTGCCAGCAGTCCCCCTTTTCAGACCCAGTACTTC.

The V call is TRBV7-9, the J call TRBJ2-5, with D perhaps TRBD2 (6 bases). The CDR3 has 12 residues. CDR1 and CDR2 (germline): SEHNR, FQNEAQ (reference sequence). V was clipped by 6 bases and J by 5 bases, with 10 bases between them. This CDR3 reads CASSTSLETQYF. CDR3 nucleotide sequence: TGTGCCAGCAGTACTAGCCTCGAGACCCAGTACTTC.

V gene TRBV6-5 combines with J gene TRBJ2-3, with 7 bases that match TRBD2. The CDR3 runs 15 residues. CDR1 and CDR2 (germline): MNHEY, SVGAGI. V shed 6 bases, J shed 0 bases, and the junction held 6 bases outside the gene matches. CDR3 amino acids: CASRKLAHSTDTQYF. CDR3 coding DNA: TGTGCCAGCAGGAAACTAGCGCACAGCACAGATACGCAGTATTTT.

The J gene is TRBJ2-1, the V gene TRBV18; weak D call: TRBD2 (6 bases). The germline V gene has CDR1 KGHSH and CDR2 LQKENI. CDR3 length equals 13 residues. Trimming shortened V by 1 base and J by 6 bases, and 7 bases separated the two germline ends. Here the CDR3 DNA reads TGTGCCAGCTCACCACGGCGGGGCAATGAGCAGTTCTTC. Protein product: CASSPRRGNEQFF.

This clone showed up just a few times. This chain uses TRBV19 with TRBJ1-6, with D unresolved. This CDR3 spans 14 amino acids. V was cut by 0 bases and J by 6 bases, with 6 bases left in between. From germline, CDR1 is LNHDA and CDR2 SQIVND (reference sequence). The CDR3 loop reads CASSIDRVNSPLHF. In DNA, the CDR3 is TGTGCCAGTAGTATAGATCGAGTTAATTCACCCCTCCACTTT.

This clone is a singleton in its sample. V usage is TRBV15 and J usage is TRBJ1-3; the D gene is possibly TRBD1 (5 bases). CDR1 is LNHNV, CDR2 YYDKDF, per germline (reference sequence). The CDR3 totals 19 residues. Between the trimmed V and J ends, which lost 5 bases and 2 bases, there was a span of 25 bases. CDR3 loop: CATSLTGGGSPSAGNTIYF. CDR3 DNA: TGTGCCACCAGCCTAACCGGGGGGGGTAGTCCCTCCGCTGGAAACACCATATATTTT.

V usage is TRBV5-8 and J usage is TRBJ2-5; no clear D gene. V lost 2 bases to trimming and J lost 4 bases, with 6 bases between them. The germline CDR1 and CDR2 sequences are SGHTS and YDEGEE. CDR3 length equals 12 residues. Written as DNA, the CDR3 is TGTGCCAGCAGCTTTTCGGGAGAGACCCAGTACTTC. Encoded protein: CASSFSGETQYF.

The rearrangement uses TRBV18 and TRBJ1-5; no clear D. Between the trimmed V and J ends, which lost 2 bases and 0 bases, there was a span of 8 bases. CDR1 is KGHSH, CDR2 LQKENI, per germline. CDR3 size: 15 residues. The CDR3 coding sequence is TGTGCCAGCTCACCAGAGGCAATTAGCAATCAGCCCCAGCATTTT. The encoded protein is CASSPEAISNQPQHF. Full variable domain (outside the CDR3, taken from reference TRBV18 and TRBJ1-5): NAGVMQNPRHLVRRRGQEARLRCSPMKGHSHVYWYRQLPEEGLKFMVYLQKENIIDESGMPKERFSAEFPKEGPSILRIQQVVRGDSAAYFCASSPEAISNQPQHFGDGTRLSIL.

In its sample, this clone was seen once. The V and J genes are TRBV13 and TRBJ1-1; 8 nucleotides line up with TRBD1. The germline gives CDR1 PRHDT, CDR2 FYEKMQ (reference sequence). The CDR3 contains 14 residues. The ends lost 5 bases at V and 5 bases at J; junction bases unmatched: 7. The CDR3 nucleotides are TGTGCCAGCAGCATCAATACAGGGGGGACTGAAGCTTTCTTT. This translates into CASSINTGGTEAFF.

This clone was seen only once. The DNA for the CDR3 is TGCGCCAGCAGCCAAGATAAAGGGACAGCCTCGTCCTACGAGCAGTACTTC. Amino acids: CASSQDKGTASSYEQYF. The V call is TRBV4-1, the J call TRBJ2-7, with 7 bases fitting TRBD1. There are 17 residues in the CDR3. J was trimmed by 1 base and V by 0 bases; bases with no gene match: 9. The germline gives CDR1 MGHRA, CDR2 YSYEKL.

This clone was observed a single time. V and J are TRBV9 and TRBJ2-5; the D gene is possibly TRBD2 (6 bases). Germline V gene data show CDR1 as SGDLS and CDR2 as YYNGEE. CDR3 length: 12 amino acids. Between the trimmed V and J ends, which lost 4 bases and 5 bases, there was a span of 9 bases. The CDR3 region has the DNA TGTGCCAGCAGCCGAGGGAGGGAGACCCAGTACTTC. Amino acids: CASSRGRETQYF.

This clone appeared once. V is TRBV4-2 and J is TRBJ1-5; TRBD1 matches at 8 bases. V gave up 0 bases and J gave up 6 bases; unmatched junction bases: 7. Germline V gene sequence: CDR1 LGHNA, CDR2 YNFKEQ. CDR3 length equals 16 residues. Written as DNA, the CDR3 is TGTGCCAGCAGCCAAGACAGGGGGCGCCCCGGTCAGCCCCAGCATTTT. Amino acids: CASSQDRGRPGQPQHF.

The CDR3 reads CATSGSSGTGDTGELFF. CDR3 in DNA: TGTGCCACCAGCGGATCTTCCGGGACAGGAGACACCGGGGAGCTGTTTTTT. The V and J genes are TRBV24-1 and TRBJ2-2; 8 nucleotides agree with TRBD1. The CDR3 has 17 amino acids. J lost 3 bases, V lost 7 bases, and 12 bases had no gene match. CDR1 is KGHDR, CDR2 SFDVKD, per germline.

This clone showed up just a few times. The V and J genes are TRBV2 and TRBJ2-2; D is perhaps TRBD2 (5 bases). Germline lookup yields CDR1 SNHLY and CDR2 FYNNEI. V dropped 3 bases and J dropped 5 bases, with 10 bases sitting between them. The CDR3 is 14 residues long. CDR3 amino acids: CASSDSGSTGELFF. Here the CDR3 DNA reads TGTGCCAGCAGTGATTCGGGGTCTACCGGGGAGCTGTTTTTT.

This clone was picked up a small number of times. The J gene is TRBJ2-7, the V gene TRBV6-2 or TRBV6-3; 7 bases match TRBD1. There are 17 residues in the CDR3. CDR1 and CDR2 (germline): MNHEY, SVGEGT. Trimming removed 5 bases from V and 0 bases from J; junction bases left unmatched: 13. The CDR3 here is CASSPDLGQASSYEQYF. CDR3 bases: TGTGCCAGCAGTCCGGACCTAGGACAGGCTTCCTCCTACGAGCAGTACTTC.

This chain connects TRBV30 to TRBJ1-1; 8 bases are shared with TRBD1. CDR3 length equals 13 residues. J gave up 4 bases and V 2 bases, and 3 bases lay outside the gene matches. Germline values: CDR1 GTSNPN, CDR2 SVGIG (reference sequence). This CDR3 reads CAWSTTGGTEAFF. The CDR3 coding sequence is TGTGCCTGGAGTACTACAGGGGGCACTGAAGCTTTCTTT.

The chain joins TRBV28 to TRBJ1-2; D is perhaps TRBD1 (5 bases). Trimming stripped 2 bases from V and 7 bases from J, with 17 bases between. CDR1 is MDHEN, CDR2 SYDVKM, per germline. The CDR3 extends over 15 amino acids. CDR3 residues: CASSLEGGGRGGYTF. CDR3 DNA sequence: TGTGCCAGCAGTTTAGAAGGTGGGGGGAGAGGTGGCTACACCTTC.

The J gene is TRBJ2-1, the V gene TRBV2, with TRBD2 as a possible D gene (6 bases). The CDR3 extends over 14 amino acids. Germline lookup yields CDR1 SNHLY and CDR2 FYNNEI. Trimming pared 3 bases from V and 6 bases from J, leaving 12 bases between. The CDR3 region has the DNA TGTGCCAGCAGTGAGCGGGACTTTGTCAATGAGCAGTTCTTC. This gives the protein CASSERDFVNEQFF. Complete variable domain (other parts from reference TRBV2 and TRBJ2-1): EPEVTQTPSHQVTQMGQEVILRCVPISNHLYFYWYRQILGQKVEFLVSFYNNEISEKSEIFDDQFSVERPDGSNFTLKIRSTKLEDSAMYFCASSERDFVNEQFFGPGTRLTVL.

This rearrangement joins TRBV28 to TRBJ2-1; no definite D call. The ends were cut back, 5 bases at V and 0 bases at J, with 11 bases in the middle. CDR3 size: 15 residues. Germline lookup yields CDR1 MDHEN and CDR2 SYDVKM. The CDR3 DNA is TGTGCCAGCAGTCTGACTTTGAGCTCCTACAATGAGCAGTTCTTC. Its protein is CASSLTLSSYNEQFF.

This clone occurred once. The chain has TRBV5-5 and TRBJ2-7; possible D gene TRBD1, 6 bases. The germline V and J ends were trimmed by 1 base and 2 bases, with 13 bases remaining between them. Per germline, CDR1 SGHKS and CDR2 YYEKEE (reference sequence). This CDR3 contains 15 residues. The CDR3 sequence: CASSLYPDSTYEQYF. DNA for the CDR3: TGTGCCAGCAGCTTGTATCCGGACAGTACCTACGAGCAGTACTTC.

The V gene is TRBV7-2, the J gene TRBJ2-5; TRBD2 aligns across 11 bases. This CDR3 has 15 residues. The V segment lost 3 bases and the J segment 5 bases; nucleotides outside the gene matches: 5. CDR1 is SGHTA and CDR2 is FQGNSA in the germline V gene. CDR3: CASSFLAGGPETQYF. CDR3 nucleotide sequence: TGTGCCAGCAGCTTTTTAGCGGGAGGGCCGGAGACCCAGTACTTC.

V gene TRBV3-1 (or the pseudogene TRBV3-2) combines with J gene TRBJ2-3; D is unresolved. Germline V CDR1 and CDR2: LGHDT, YNNKEL (reference sequence). Trimming took off 3 bases at V and 5 bases at J, with 9 bases between the two ends. The CDR3 runs 13 residues. In DNA form, the CDR3 reads TGTGCCAGCAGCCACCACGAGTTAGATACGCAGTATTTT. Protein: CASSHHELDTQYF.

The chain couples TRBV5-1 to TRBJ1-6; no clear D. The CDR3 is 13 amino acids. Germline V gene data show CDR1 as SGHRS and CDR2 as YFSETQ. Trimming left V 2 bases short and J 11 bases short, with 11 bases between. The CDR3 is CASSLGERTPLHF. Here the CDR3 DNA reads TGCGCCAGCAGCTTAGGAGAGCGGACACCCCTCCACTTT.

V is TRBV5-1 and J is TRBJ1-2; D is perhaps TRBD1 (5 bases). Trimming removed 0 bases from V and 3 bases from J, with 27 bases in between. Germline V gives CDR1 SGHRS, CDR2 YFSETQ. CDR3 length equals 20 residues. The CDR3 sequence: CASSLDGRFGGALTHYGYTF. CDR3 nucleotide sequence: TGCGCCAGCAGCTTGGACGGTCGATTTGGAGGGGCCCTCACCCACTATGGCTACACCTTC.

The chain has TRBV6-2 or TRBV6-3 and TRBJ2-7; possibly TRBD2 for D (6 bases). Germline V CDR1 and CDR2: MNHEY, SVGEGT. The CDR3 is 16 residues long. Between the trimmed V and J ends, which lost 2 bases and 0 bases, there was a span of 14 bases. The CDR3 protein is CASSYEAGRSSYEQYF. The DNA of the CDR3 is TGTGCCAGCAGTTACGAGGCGGGACGATCCTCCTACGAGCAGTACTTC.